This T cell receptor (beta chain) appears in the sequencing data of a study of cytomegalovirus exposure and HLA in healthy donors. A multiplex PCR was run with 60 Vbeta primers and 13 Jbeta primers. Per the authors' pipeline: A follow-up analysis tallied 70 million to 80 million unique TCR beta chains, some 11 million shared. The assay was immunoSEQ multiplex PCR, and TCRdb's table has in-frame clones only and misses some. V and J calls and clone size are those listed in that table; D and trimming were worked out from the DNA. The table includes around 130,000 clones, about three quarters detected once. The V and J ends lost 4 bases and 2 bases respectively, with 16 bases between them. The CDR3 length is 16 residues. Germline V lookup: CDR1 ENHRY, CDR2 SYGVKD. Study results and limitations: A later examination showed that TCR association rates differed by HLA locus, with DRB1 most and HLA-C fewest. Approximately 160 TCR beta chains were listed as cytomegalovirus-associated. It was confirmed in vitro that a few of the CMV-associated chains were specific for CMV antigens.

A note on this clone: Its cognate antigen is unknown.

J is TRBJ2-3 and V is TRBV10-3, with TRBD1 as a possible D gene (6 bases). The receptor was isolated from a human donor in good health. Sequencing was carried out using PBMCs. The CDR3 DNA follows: TGTGCCATCAGTGGTCTGGGGGCTAGCTTCACAGATACGCAGTATTTT. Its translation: CAISGLGASFTDTQYF.